These 21 T cell receptor beta chains came from one sample sequenced in a study of T cells in women clearing cervical HPV infection. TCRdb's copy holds only in-frame clones and misses some; the assay was immunoSEQ multiplex PCR. This table holds about 31,000 clones. The sequenced material came from blood buffy coat. The origin of the receptors is a woman between 18 and 70 years old with a cervical HPV16 infection that either progressed to CIN3+ or cleared (not recorded which).

About this clone itself: The read stops 3 residues short of the end of the CDR3; the missing end is completed from the germline J gene. The rearrangement links TRBV7-2 to TRBJ1-6; D may be TRBD1 (5 bases). V lost 6 bases and J lost 4, with 13 bases in between. Germline V gene data show CDR1 as SGHTA and CDR2 as FQGNSA. CDR3 length: 15 amino acids. The CDR3 sequence: CASSPGNLYNSPLHF. CDR3 bases read: TGTGCCAGCAGTCCAGGGAACCTTTATAATTCACCC.

Concerning this clone: The read ends 3 residues shy of where the CDR3 ends; the end is completed using the germline J gene. The V call is TRBV7-3, the J call TRBJ1-1; perhaps TRBD1 as D (5 bases). The CDR3 totals 11 residues. Germline CDR1 reads SGHTA; CDR2 reads FQGTGA. The part of the CDR3 DNA that was read is TGTGCCAGCAGTTCAGGGAGGAAA. This gives the protein CASSSGRK. The full CDR3 protein reads CASSSGRKAFF.

As to this clone: The read ends 3 residues shy of where the CDR3 ends; the end is completed using the germline J gene. This sequence joins TRBV7-3 and TRBJ1-2; 10 bases are a match to TRBD1. The CDR3 totals 15 residues. CDR1 SGHTA and CDR2 FQGTGA come from the germline V gene. The CDR3: CASSLTGTGAYDYTF. Partial CDR3 DNA: TGTGCCAGCAGCTTAACCGGGACAGGGGCCTACGAC.

To note about this clone: The DNA ends 3 residues before the CDR3 does, and the rest of the CDR3 is filled in from the germline J gene. This chain connects TRBV7-3 to TRBJ2-2; TRBD2 might be the D (6 bases). The CDR3 length is 16 residues. Germline CDR1 reads SGHTA; CDR2 reads FQGTGA. Trimming removed 5 bases at V and 5 bases at J, with 18 bases between. CDR3: CASSVKGLQGTGELFF. CDR3 bases read: TGTGCCAGCAGCGTCAAGGGACTGCAGGGTACCGGGGAG.

A note on this clone: The read finishes 3 residues shy of the CDR3 end, and the germline J gene is used to complete it. The chain employs TRBV12-3 or TRBV12-4 and TRBJ1-2; D remains ambiguous. The CDR3 has 13 amino acids. Partial CDR3 DNA: TGTGCCAGCACCCAGGCCATCGCCAGGGGC. Protein: CASTQAIARG. The whole CDR3 is CASTQAIARGYTF.

Regarding this clone: Read data end 3 residues before the CDR3 end; the end is taken from the germline J gene. At the DNA level, this CDR3 is encoded by other sequences in the same sample as well. The rearrangement links TRBV11-3 to TRBJ1-2, with unresolved D. The germline V gene encodes CDR1 SGHNT and CDR2 YENEEA. The CDR3 totals 13 residues. The sequenced CDR3 bases are TGTGCCAGCAGGAAGACTAGCGAGGTGGGA. Its protein product is CASRKTSEVG. The CDR3 as a whole reads CASRKTSEVGYTF.

Concerning this clone: The read comes to an end 3 residues before the CDR3 does, leaving the germline J gene to fill in the end. The rearrangement uses TRBV2 and TRBJ1-2, with 11 bases lining up with TRBD1. Germline V gene data show CDR1 as SNHLY and CDR2 as FYNNEI. Trimming at V came to 1 base and at J to 5 bases, leaving 9 bases not matched to a gene. CDR3 length equals 17 residues. The CDR3 spells CASSEGRLGTGGYGYTF. Partial CDR3 DNA: TGTGCCAGCAGTGAAGGGAGGCTGGGGACAGGGGGATATGGC.

As to this clone: Coverage ceases 3 residues before the CDR3 finishes, and the germline J gene fills in the end. The chain links TRBV20-1 to TRBJ2-3, with D possibly being TRBD2 (5 bases). The CDR3 totals 11 residues. Germline V gives CDR1 DFQATT, CDR2 SNEGSKA (reference sequence). The covered CDR3 bases are TGCAGTGCGACGGGGATCAACACG. The encoded protein is CSATGINT. The whole CDR3 reads CSATGINTQYF.

As regards this clone: The CDR3 end is not reached by the read, which stops 3 residues before it; the germline J gene fills it in. The chain is built from TRBV7-2 and TRBJ2-5, with 14 bases identical to TRBD2. The CDR3 spans 18 residues. Germline V gene sequence: CDR1 SGHTA, CDR2 FQGNSA. The CDR3 bases that were read are TGTGCAAGTCGCTTAGCGCCGGGGACTAGCGGGGGAGAAGAGACC. It translates to CASRLAPGTSGGEET. The full CDR3 sequence reads CASRLAPGTSGGEETQYF.

As regards this clone: The CDR3 end is not reached by the read, which stops 3 residues before it; the germline J gene fills it in. The chain links TRBV4-2 to TRBJ2-3; no reliable D call. The V gene lost 3 bases and the J gene lost 6 bases, with 7 bases spanning the gap. Germline V lookup: CDR1 LGHNA, CDR2 YNFKEQ. This CDR3 spans 12 amino acids. Here the CDR3 reads CASSHPPDTQYF. Incomplete CDR3 DNA: TGTGCCAGCAGCCATCCCCCGGATACG.

Notes on this clone: Read coverage stops 3 residues before the CDR3 terminus; the germline J gene supplies the remainder. V is TRBV5-1 and J is TRBJ1-4, with D perhaps matching TRBD1 (5 bases). CDR1 is SGHRS and CDR2 is YFSETQ in the germline V gene. This CDR3 is 15 amino acids long. V lost 1 base, J lost 6 bases, and 13 bases lay in between. CDR3 residues: CASSLRWGVDEKLFF. The CDR3 DNA, read in part, is TGCGCCAGCAGCTTGCGATGGGGCGTCGATGAAAAA. The full variable domain, rest sourced from reference TRBV5-1 and TRBJ1-4, is KAGVTQTPRYLIKTRGQQVTLSCSPISGHRSVSWYQQTPGQGLQFLFEYFSETQRNKGNFPGRFSGRQFSNSRSEMNVSTLELGDSALYLCASSLRWGVDEKLFFGSGTQLSVL.

Note on this clone: The read falls 3 residues short of the CDR3 end, and the missing part is taken from the germline J gene. The J gene is TRBJ1-1, the V gene TRBV19; no clear D gene. V was trimmed by 3 bases and J by 6 bases, leaving 14 bases between them. The CDR3 covers 14 residues. Germline values: CDR1 LNHDA, CDR2 SQIVND (reference sequence). The chain's CDR3 is CASSMEGSRPEAFF. The sequenced part of the CDR3 DNA is TGTGCCAGTAGTATGGAGGGCTCCCGTCCTGAA.

In the case of this clone: Coverage ceases 3 residues before the CDR3 finishes, and the germline J gene fills in the end. V gene TRBV5-4 combines with J gene TRBJ2-1; D perhaps matches TRBD1 (5 bases). Trimming stripped 2 bases from V and 4 bases from J, with 10 bases between. Per germline, CDR1 SGHNT and CDR2 YYREEE (reference sequence). This CDR3 is 14 amino acids long. CDR3 bases read: TGTGCCAGCAGCTTCGAAGGGGCGTACAATGAG. Its protein is CASSFEGAYNE. The complete CDR3 reads CASSFEGAYNEQFF. The full variable domain, completed using reference TRBV5-4 and TRBJ2-1, is ETGVTQSPTHLIKTRGQQVTLRCSSQSGHNTVSWYQQALGQGPQFIFQYYREEENGRGNFPPRFSGLQFPNYSSELNVNALELDDSALYLCASSFEGAYNEQFFGPGTRLTVL.

Turning to this clone: Read sequence stops 3 residues before the CDR3 end, and the germline J gene provides the missing end. The chain is built from TRBV5-6 and TRBJ2-1; TRBD2 aligns across 11 bases. CDR3 length: 15 amino acids. Trimming cost V 4 bases and J 3 bases; bases outside gene matches: 3. CDR1 is SGHDT, CDR2 YYEEEE, per germline. Partial CDR3 DNA: TGTGCCAGCAGCACACTAGCGGGGGTCTACAATGAG. Encoded protein: CASSTLAGVYNE. The whole CDR3 protein reads CASSTLAGVYNEQFF.

As regards this clone: The read ends 3 residues before the CDR3 terminus; that terminus is restored from the germline J gene. The chain has TRBV19 and TRBJ1-5, with D perhaps matching TRBD1 (5 bases). The CDR3 contains 12 residues. Germline values: CDR1 LNHDA, CDR2 SQIVND (reference sequence). V was shortened by 6 bases and J by 4 bases, with 7 bases between the two germline ends. The CDR3 protein is CASRGGNQPQHF. The CDR3 DNA, read in part, is TGTGCCAGTAGGGGGGGAAATCAGCCC.

The CDR3 here is CASGGQGVDGYTF. The DNA read from the CDR3 is TGTGCCAGCGGGGGACAGGGGGTCGATGGC. The chain carries TRBV2 and TRBJ1-2; TRBD1 matches 11 bases. The read is 3 residues too short to cover the CDR3 end, so that end is filled in from the germline J gene. The trim removed 8 bases at V and 6 bases at J, leaving 5 bases unmatched. CDR1 SNHLY and CDR2 FYNNEI come from the germline V gene. The CDR3 consists of 13 residues.

Points on this clone: The missing CDR3 end, 3 residues past where the read stops, is filled in from the germline J gene. V usage is TRBV7-2 and J usage is TRBJ2-7; 8 bases are a match to TRBD1. CDR1 SGHTA and CDR2 FQGNSA come from the germline V gene. The CDR3 consists of 13 residues. V dropped 4 bases and J dropped 3; count of bases not matched to a gene: 2. The sequenced CDR3 bases are TGTGCCAGCAGCTGGGACAGGTTCTACGAG. Its protein product is CASSWDRFYE. The whole CDR3 sequence reads CASSWDRFYEQYF.

As for this clone: The CDR3 end lies 3 residues beyond the end of the read and is filled in from the germline J gene. This chain links TRBV18 with TRBJ2-4; tentatively, D is TRBD1 (6 bases). CDR3 length: 12 amino acids. Germline CDR1 is KGHSH and CDR2 is LQKENI. CDR3 residues: CASSPGGDGQYF. The CDR3 bases that were read are TGTGCCAGCTCACCAGGGGGCGATGGT.

On this clone: From the germline J gene comes the end of the CDR3, since the read stops 3 residues before it. The rearrangement links TRBV19 to TRBJ1-1, with D possibly TRBD1 on 5 matching bases. The CDR3 contains 16 residues. Germline CDR1 and CDR2: LNHDA and SQIVND (reference sequence). The sequenced CDR3 bases are TGTGCCAGTAGCTTGCTTATAGGGGCAAGGCAAGAGACA. Translation gives CASSLLIGARQET. From start to end, the CDR3 is CASSLLIGARQETAFF.

As concerns this clone: The sequenced fragment ends 3 residues before the CDR3 boundary, so the rest is inferred from the germline J gene. V and J are TRBV7-9 and TRBJ1-4, with 8 bases identical to TRBD1. CDR1 and CDR2 from the germline V gene are SEHNR and FQNEAQ (reference sequence). This CDR3 comprises 12 residues. Unmatched junction bases numbered 4, after V lost 10 bases and J lost 6 bases. CDR3 DNA (partial): TGTGCCATCCCGGGACAGGATGAAAAA. Its translation is CAIPGQDEK. The full CDR3 is CAIPGQDEKLFF.

The DNA read from the CDR3 is TGTGCCAGCAGACCCGGGACAGAGACCTACGAG. Amino acid sequence: CASRPGTETYE. The full CDR3 protein reads CASRPGTETYEQYF. The chain uses TRBV11-1 and TRBJ2-7; 7 positions agree with TRBD1. The sequenced fragment ends 3 residues before the CDR3 boundary, so the rest is inferred from the germline J gene. Germline V gene data show CDR1 as SGHAT and CDR2 as FQDESV (reference sequence). The CDR3 totals 14 residues. V lost 6 bases, J lost 2 bases, and 7 bases stayed unmatched.